This is a list of T cell receptor beta chains from one sample in a study of metastatic and nonmetastatic thyroid tumors. TCRdb re-called clones from the PCR reads using MiXCR. Of about 33,000 clones listed, 10% to 11% are singletons. The sample taken for sequencing was blood. The receptors here all came from a female donor with papillary thyroid cancer or a benign thyroid nodule (not recorded which). Some clones in this sample may be carry-over from other donors' samples. CDR3s include the opening cysteine and the closing phenylalanine or tryptophan. Fields, in order: V gene, clone size, J gene, D gene, CDR3 DNA, CDR3 protein. D genes are given only for firm matches. Clone size appears in some rows only: once, few, many, or a class for an expanded clone.

>TRBV27|many|TRBJ2-7|NA
TGTGCCAGCAGTTTAACACGGCAGTCCTACGAGCAGTACTTC
CASSLTRQSYEQYF
>TRBV27|many|TRBJ1-6|TRBD1
TGTGCCAGCAGTTTATCCCGAGATGCGACAGGGTTCCGTTCACCCCTCCACTTT
CASSLSRDATGFRSPLHF
>TRBV20-1|few|TRBJ1-6|TRBD1
TGCAGTGCACCGACCGGGACAGGGGGCGATTCACCCCTCCACTTT
CSAPTGTGGDSPLHF
>TRBV6-1|few|TRBJ2-1|NA
TGTGCCAGCACCCCCGGGGGTGTTGAGCAGTTCTTC
CASTPGGVEQFF
>TRBV19|many|TRBJ2-7|NA
TGTGCCAGTAGTATAGAAGGGATCGAGCAGTACTTC
CASSIEGIEQYF
>TRBV7-6|NA|TRBJ1-4|NA
TGTGCCAGCAGCCCGAACTTGCAGACCGGAAAACTGTTTTTT
CASSPNLQTGKLFF
>TRBV27|many|TRBJ2-1|TRBD2
TGTGCCAGCAGTCTCCCGGGCGGGAGTAGTTACAATGAGCAGTTCTTC
CASSLPGGSSYNEQFF
>TRBV6-6|many|TRBJ2-3|NA
TGTGCCAGCAGTTACTCCGGACATAATACGCAGTATTTT
CASSYSGHNTQYF
>TRBV6-1|many|TRBJ2-7|NA
TGTGCCAGCACCAGGGACTACGAGCAGTACTTC
CASTRDYEQYF
>TRBV11-3|many|TRBJ2-7|TRBD2
TGTGCCAGCAGCTTGATGCGGGGGGCCTACGAGCAGTACTTC
CASSLMRGAYEQYF
>TRBV11-2|many|TRBJ2-2|NA
TGTGCCAGCAGCTCAGGGGACACCGGGGAGCTGTTTTTT
CASSSGDTGELFF
>TRBV13|many|TRBJ1-2|TRBD1
TGTGCCAGCAGCCCAAGGGACAGGGGCGTTTATGGCTACACCTTC
CASSPRDRGVYGYTF
>TRBV11-2|many|TRBJ2-1|NA
TGTGCCAGCAGCTTAGTTACGGGGCTGTCCTACAATGAGCAGTTCTTC
CASSLVTGLSYNEQFF
>TRBV4-3|many|TRBJ2-1|TRBD2
TGCGCCAGCAGCCGAGGGACTAGCGGGACCTACAATGAGCAGTTCTTC
CASSRGTSGTYNEQFF
>TRBV29-1|many|TRBJ2-2|TRBD1
TGCAGCGTTGAAGTCCCCGGGACAGGGGCCGGGGAGCTGTTTTTT
CSVEVPGTGAGELFF